This note documents a single T cell receptor beta chain sequence. This entry comes from a study of CD8 T cells in Susac syndrome. Study summary: Blood was drawn from Susac syndrome patients while they were therapy-naive, on corticosteroids, or on intravenous immunoglobulin alone.

When the RNA was reverse transcribed, random hexamers were used with an input of roughly 0.45 to 1 ug. It was immunoSEQ multiplex PCR that amplified TCR beta CDR3 across 54 Vbeta and 13 Jbeta. One entry per CDR3 protein, called by TCRdb with MiXCR from the immunoSEQ multiplex PCR reads. Among about 190,000 distinct CDR3 sequences listed, around 95% were seen once. TCR beta was sequenced from blood CD8+ and CD4+ T cells. The V segment lost 6 bases and the J segment 6 bases; nucleotides outside the gene matches: 5. This CDR3 has 13 amino acids. The TCR sequence derives from a human donor with Susac syndrome. The material sequenced was CD4+ T cells from PBMCs. The chain is built from TRBV12-3 or TRBV12-4 and TRBJ1-2; 9 bases align to TRBD1. The CDR3 spells CASSITGGDGYTF. CDR3 nucleotides: TGTGCCAGCAGCATTACAGGGGGCGATGGCTACACCTTC.